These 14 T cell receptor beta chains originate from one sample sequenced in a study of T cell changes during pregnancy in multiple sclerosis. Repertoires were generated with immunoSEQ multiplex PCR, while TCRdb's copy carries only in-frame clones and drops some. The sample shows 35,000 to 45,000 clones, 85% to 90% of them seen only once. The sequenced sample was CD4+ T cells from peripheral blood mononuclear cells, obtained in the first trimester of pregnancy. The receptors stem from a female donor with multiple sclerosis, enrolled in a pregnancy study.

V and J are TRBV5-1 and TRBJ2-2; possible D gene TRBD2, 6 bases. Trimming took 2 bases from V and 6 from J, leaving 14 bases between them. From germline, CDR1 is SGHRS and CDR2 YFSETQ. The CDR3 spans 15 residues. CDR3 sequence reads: CASSFRRGMAGELFF. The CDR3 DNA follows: TGCGCCAGCAGCTTTAGGCGCGGGATGGCCGGGGAGCTGTTTTTT.

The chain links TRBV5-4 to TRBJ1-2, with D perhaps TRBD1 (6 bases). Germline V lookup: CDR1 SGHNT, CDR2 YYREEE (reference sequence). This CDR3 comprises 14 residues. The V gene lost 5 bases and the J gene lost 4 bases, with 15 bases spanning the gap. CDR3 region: CASSIQGSGYGYTF. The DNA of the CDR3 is TGTGCCAGCAGTATTCAGGGGAGTGGCTATGGCTACACCTTC.

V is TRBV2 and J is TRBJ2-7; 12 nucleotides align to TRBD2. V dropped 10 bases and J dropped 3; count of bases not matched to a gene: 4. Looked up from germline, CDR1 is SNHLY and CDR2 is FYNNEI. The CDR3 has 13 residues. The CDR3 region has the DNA TGTGCCACGCAGACTAGCGGGGGCTACGAGCAGTACTTC. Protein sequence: CATQTSGGYEQYF.

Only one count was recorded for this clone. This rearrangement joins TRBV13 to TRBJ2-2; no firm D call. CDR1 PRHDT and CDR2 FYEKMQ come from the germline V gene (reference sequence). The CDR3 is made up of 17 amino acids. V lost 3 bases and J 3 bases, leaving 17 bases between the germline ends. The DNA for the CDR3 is TGTGCCAGCAGCTTCTTTGTTGGCAGCGATCACACCGGGGAGCTGTTTTTT. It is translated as CASSFFVGSDHTGELFF.

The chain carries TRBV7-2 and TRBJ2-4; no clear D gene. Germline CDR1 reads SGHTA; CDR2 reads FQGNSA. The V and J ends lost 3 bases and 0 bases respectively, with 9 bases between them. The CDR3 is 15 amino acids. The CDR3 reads CASSLAALAKNIQYF. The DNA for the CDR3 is TGTGCCAGCAGCTTGGCGGCCCTAGCCAAAAACATTCAGTACTTC.

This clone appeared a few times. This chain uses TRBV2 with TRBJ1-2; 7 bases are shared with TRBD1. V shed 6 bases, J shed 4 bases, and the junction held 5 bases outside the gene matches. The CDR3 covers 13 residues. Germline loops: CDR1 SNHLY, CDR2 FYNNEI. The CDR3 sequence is CASSVGTAYGYTF. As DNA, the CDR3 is TGTGCCAGCAGCGTGGGGACAGCCTATGGCTACACCTTC. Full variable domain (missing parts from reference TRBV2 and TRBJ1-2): EPEVTQTPSHQVTQMGQEVILRCVPISNHLYFYWYRQILGQKVEFLVSFYNNEISEKSEIFDDQFSVERPDGSNFTLKIRSTKLEDSAMYFCASSVGTAYGYTFGSGTRLTVV.

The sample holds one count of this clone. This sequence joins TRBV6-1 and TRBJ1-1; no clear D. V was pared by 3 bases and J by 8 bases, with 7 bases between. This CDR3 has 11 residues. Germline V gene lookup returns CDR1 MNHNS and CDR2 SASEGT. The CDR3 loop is CASSEWQEAFF. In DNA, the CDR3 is TGTGCCAGCAGTGAGTGGCAGGAAGCTTTCTTT.

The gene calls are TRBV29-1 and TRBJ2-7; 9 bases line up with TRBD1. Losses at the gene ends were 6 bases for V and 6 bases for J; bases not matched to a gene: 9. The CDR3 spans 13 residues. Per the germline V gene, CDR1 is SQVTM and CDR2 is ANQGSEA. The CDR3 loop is CSVHGTGQSEQYF. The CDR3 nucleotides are TGCAGCGTCCACGGGACAGGGCAATCCGAGCAGTACTTC.

The CDR3 sequence is CASSVTSGILTGELFF. CDR3 DNA sequence: TGTGCCAGCAGCGTGACGAGCGGGATTCTAACCGGGGAGCTGTTTTTT. V and J are TRBV9 and TRBJ2-2, with TRBD2 identical over 7 bases. Germline V CDR1 and CDR2: SGDLS, YYNGEE. Trimming at V came to 2 bases and at J to 5 bases, leaving 9 bases not matched to a gene. The CDR3 has 16 amino acids.

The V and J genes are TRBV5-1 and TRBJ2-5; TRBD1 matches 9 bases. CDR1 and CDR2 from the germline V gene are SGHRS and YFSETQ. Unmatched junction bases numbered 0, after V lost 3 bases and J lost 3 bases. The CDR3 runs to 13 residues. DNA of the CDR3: TGCGCCAGCAGCTGGACAGGGGAAGAGACCCAGTACTTC. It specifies CASSWTGEETQYF. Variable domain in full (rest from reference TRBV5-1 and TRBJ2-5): KAGVTQTPRYLIKTRGQQVTLSCSPISGHRSVSWYQQTPGQGLQFLFEYFSETQRNKGNFPGRFSGRQFSNSRSEMNVSTLELGDSALYLCASSWTGEETQYFGPGTRLLVL.

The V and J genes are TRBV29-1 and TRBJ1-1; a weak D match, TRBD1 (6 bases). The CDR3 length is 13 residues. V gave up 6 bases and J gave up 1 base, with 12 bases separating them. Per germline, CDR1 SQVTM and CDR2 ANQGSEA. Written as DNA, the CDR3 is TGCAGCGTCGCAGGGGCGGCGAACACTGAAGCTTTCTTT. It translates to CSVAGAANTEAFF.

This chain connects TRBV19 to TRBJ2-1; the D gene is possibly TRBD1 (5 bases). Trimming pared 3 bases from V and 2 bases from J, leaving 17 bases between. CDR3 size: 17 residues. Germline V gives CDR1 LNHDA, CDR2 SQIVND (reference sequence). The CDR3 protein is CASSMSGRDLAYNEQFF. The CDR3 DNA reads TGTGCCAGTAGTATGTCAGGGCGCGACCTTGCCTACAATGAGCAGTTCTTC.

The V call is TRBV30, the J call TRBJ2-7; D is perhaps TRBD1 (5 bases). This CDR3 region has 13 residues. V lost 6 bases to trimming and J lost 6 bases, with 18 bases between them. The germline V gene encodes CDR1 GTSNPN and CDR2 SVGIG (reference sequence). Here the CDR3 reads CACGHSKTPEQYF. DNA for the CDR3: TGTGCCTGCGGACACTCGAAAACTCCCGAGCAGTACTTC.

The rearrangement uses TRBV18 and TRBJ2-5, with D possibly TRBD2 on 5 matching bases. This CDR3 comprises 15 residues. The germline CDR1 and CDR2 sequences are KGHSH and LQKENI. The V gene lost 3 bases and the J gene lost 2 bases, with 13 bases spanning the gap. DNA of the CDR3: TGTGCCAGCTCACCGCATCACGGGGAACAAGAGACCCAGTACTTC. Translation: CASSPHHGEQETQYF.